This T cell receptor (beta chain) was found in a study of T cells in Graves' hyperthyroidism and ophthalmopathy. Trimming at V came to 3 bases and at J to 5 bases, leaving 7 bases not matched to a gene. Germline-derived CDR1 and CDR2 are MGHRA and YSYEKL. CDR3 length: 15 residues. Regions amplified from RNA transcripts were the TCR beta CDR3 regions. During a first-round RT-PCR of the TCR CDR3, the HTBI primer set was used. TCRdb used MiXCR to reprocess the multiplex PCR reads, holding one entry per CDR3 protein. The sample records about 600,000 distinct CDR3 sequences, about a sixth being singletons. Every diagnosis used clinical symptoms, serum thyroxine and TRAb, thyroid ultrasound and orbital computed tomography. The table lists this clonotype with many counts.

This sequence originates from a woman between 35 and 50 years old with Graves' ophthalmopathy. The specimen sequenced was blood. The chain couples TRBV4-1 to TRBJ2-1; 7 positions agree with TRBD1. The chain's CDR3 is CASSQGRGSDNEQFF. The CDR3 coding sequence is TGCGCCAGCAGCCAGGGCAGGGGGAGCGACAATGAGCAGTTCTTC.